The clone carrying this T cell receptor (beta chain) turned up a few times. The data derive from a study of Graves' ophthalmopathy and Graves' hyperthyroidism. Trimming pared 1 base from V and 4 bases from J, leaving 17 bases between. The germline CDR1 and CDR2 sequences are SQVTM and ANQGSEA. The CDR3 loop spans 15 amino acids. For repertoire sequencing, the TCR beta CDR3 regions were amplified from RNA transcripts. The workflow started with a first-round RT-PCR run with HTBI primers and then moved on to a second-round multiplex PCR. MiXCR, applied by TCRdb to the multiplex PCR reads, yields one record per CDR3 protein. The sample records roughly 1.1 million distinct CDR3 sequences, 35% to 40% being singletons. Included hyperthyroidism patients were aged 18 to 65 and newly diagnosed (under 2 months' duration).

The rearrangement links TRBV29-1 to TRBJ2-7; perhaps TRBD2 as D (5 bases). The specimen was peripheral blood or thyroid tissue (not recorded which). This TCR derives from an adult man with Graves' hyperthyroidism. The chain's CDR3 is CSVEGGAWGTYEQYF. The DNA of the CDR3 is TGCAGCGTTGAAGGGGGAGCGTGGGGAACGTACGAGCAGTACTTC.